These T cell receptor beta chains were read from a single sample in a study of molecular identifiers for immune sequencing clone quantification. TCRdb redid the calling of the PCR reads with MiXCR, one entry per CDR3 protein. The data hold 85,000 to 90,000 distinct CDR3 sequences, with approximately 23% observed a single time. Sequencing used naive CD8+ T cells from blood, with Jurkat cell RNA spiked in. These receptors originate from a human donor in good health. Some libraries in this study had Jurkat cell RNA spiked in. CDR3s leave out the opening cysteine and the closing phenylalanine or tryptophan. The D gene is left open where the match is weak.

J,D,V,CDR3
TRBJ1-2,.,TRBV6-1,ASSEARWLEGYT
TRBJ2-7,.,TRBV11-2,ASSLGVGATYEQY
TRBJ2-7,TRBD2,TRBV30,AWSIKSGDAY
TRBJ2-7,.,TRBV28,ASSPFGGGTSPEQY
TRBJ2-3,.,TRBV7-9,ARRPPRLVVPDTQY
TRBJ2-1,.,TRBV4-2,ASSHQTTPAREQF
TRBJ2-7,TRBD1,TRBV4-1,ATARTGGYEQY
TRBJ2-4,TRBD1,TRBV4-1,ASSSGQEPKNIQY
TRBJ1-5,.,TRBV11-2,ASSLGAGVYSQPQH
TRBJ1-4,.,TRBV29-1,SVRGPLGEKLF
TRBJ1-1,.,TRBV5-1,ASSSYTRNTEAF
TRBJ2-7,.,TRBV20-1,SASLPEAYEQY
TRBJ1-2,.,TRBV9,ASTRGNGYT
TRBJ2-1,TRBD1,TRBV7-9,ASSSGQGWDEQF
TRBJ2-7,.,TRBV30,AGQGSSYTYEQY
TRBJ1-1,.,TRBV30,AWTGPTNTEAF
TRBJ1-1,.,TRBV19,AINNGGTEAF
TRBJ2-7,TRBD1,TRBV25-1,ASSLQGVAYEQY
TRBJ2-3,.,TRBV9,ASSVDSSGTDTQY
TRBJ1-1,.,TRBV19,ASSIGIMNTEAF
TRBJ2-5,TRBD1,TRBV12-3/TRBV12-4,ASRADRGLETQY
TRBJ1-5,.,TRBV7-2,ASSGQGQPQH